The 26 T cell receptor beta chains listed next were all sequenced from one sample in a study of blood T cell repertoires in COVID-19. The protocol was immunoSEQ multiplex PCR, while the TCRdb copy is restricted to in-frame clones and leaves out a portion. The profile shows tens of thousands of clones, 80% of them singletons. The sample comprised peripheral blood. The receptors originated from a woman at least 80 years old with active or convalescent COVID-19.

The table lists this clone with a count of one. J is TRBJ1-4 and V is TRBV3-1 (or the pseudogene TRBV3-2); 8 bases are shared with TRBD1. Germline V gene data show CDR1 as LGHDT and CDR2 as YNNKEL (reference sequence). V trimming: 1 base; J trimming: 14 bases; junction bases outside the gene matches: 3. The CDR3 is 12 residues long. The DNA of the CDR3 is TGTGCCAGCAGCCAAGCCGGACAGGGTCTGTTTTTT. Protein product: CASSQAGQGLFF.

The chain has TRBV4-1 and TRBJ2-7, with TRBD2 as a possible D gene (6 bases). CDR1 and CDR2 (germline): MGHRA, YSYEKL. Trimming shortened V by 0 bases and J by 3 bases, and 12 bases separated the two germline ends. CDR3 length equals 15 residues. Here the CDR3 DNA reads TGCGCCAGCAGCCAAGAGGGAGGACAAGTCTACGAGCAGTACTTC. Its translation: CASSQEGGQVYEQYF.

The J gene is TRBJ1-5, the V gene TRBV19; TRBD1 is a possible D gene (5 bases). The V gene's germline CDR1 is LNHDA and CDR2 SQIVND (reference sequence). V lost 3 bases and J 1 base, leaving 7 bases between the germline ends. This CDR3 has 14 residues. The CDR3 is CASSISGSNQPQHF. CDR3 coding DNA: TGTGCCAGTAGTATCTCAGGGAGCAATCAGCCCCAGCATTTT.

The chain is built from TRBV30 and TRBJ2-7; a possible D gene is TRBD1 (6 bases). Germline V gene lookup returns CDR1 GTSNPN and CDR2 SVGIG (reference sequence). V lost 6 bases to trimming and J lost 5 bases, with 14 bases between them. The CDR3 is 12 residues long. The CDR3 nucleotides read TGTGCCTGTCGGGACCCAGGGGACGAGCAGTACTTC. This gives the protein CACRDPGDEQYF.

The CDR3 bases are TGTGCCAGTAGTATCCCGGGACAGGGGGCTTCTGAAGCTTTCTTT. It encodes CASSIPGQGASEAFF. J is TRBJ1-1 and V is TRBV19; 12 bases align to TRBD1. The CDR3 runs to 15 residues. Germline V gene lookup returns CDR1 LNHDA and CDR2 SQIVND (reference sequence). V shed 3 bases and J 6 bases; nucleotides not matched to a gene: 5.

This chain links TRBV12-3 or TRBV12-4 with TRBJ2-5, with 8 bases identical to TRBD2. This CDR3 region has 12 residues. With 6 bases clipped from V and 4 bases from J, the junction kept 1 base outside the gene matches. CDR3 sequence: CASSGGAETQYF. In DNA, the CDR3 is TGTGCCAGCAGCGGGGGGGCAGAGACCCAGTACTTC.

CDR3 residues: CASSQLAGSYNEQFF. The DNA for the CDR3 is TGTGCCAGCAGCCAACTAGCGGGCTCCTACAATGAGCAGTTCTTC. V usage is TRBV5-4 and J usage is TRBJ2-1; 9 positions match TRBD2. Germline V gene sequence: CDR1 SGHNT, CDR2 YYREEE (reference sequence). Trimming removed 4 bases from V and 0 bases from J; junction bases left unmatched: 2. The CDR3 is made up of 15 amino acids.

J is TRBJ1-1 and V is TRBV7-2, with 9 nucleotides matching TRBD1. Germline-derived CDR1 and CDR2 are SGHTA and FQGNSA. The V segment lost 2 bases and the J segment 1 base; nucleotides outside the gene matches: 2. This CDR3 contains 15 residues. The CDR3, as DNA: TGTGCCAGCAGCTTAACAGGGGGCGCGAACACTGAAGCTTTCTTT. Translated, it gives CASSLTGGANTEAFF.

This clone has just a few counts. This chain links TRBV11-2 with TRBJ2-7; D is ambiguous. Trimming cost V 3 bases and J 4 bases, with 7 bases left between them. The CDR3 contains 12 residues. Germline V gene data show CDR1 as SGHAT and CDR2 as FQNNGV. The CDR3 DNA reads as TGTGCCAGCAGCTTCACAGCTTACGAGCAGTACTTC. It codes for CASSFTAYEQYF.

The chain has TRBV6-1 and TRBJ2-3; tentative D call: TRBD2 (6 bases). This CDR3 spans 14 amino acids. V lost 1 base to trimming and J lost 1 base, with 6 bases between them. In germline, CDR1 is MNHNS, CDR2 SASEGT. The CDR3 sequence: CASSEGGGTDTQYF. CDR3 DNA sequence: TGTGCCAGCAGTGAAGGGGGGGGCACAGATACGCAGTATTTT.

The rearrangement uses TRBV15 and TRBJ1-5; D is perhaps TRBD1 (5 bases). This CDR3 has 15 residues. The V end was cut by 0 bases, the J end by 5 bases, with 11 bases between. CDR1 and CDR2 from the germline V gene are LNHNV and YYDKDF (reference sequence). CDR3 region: CATSRDTRVDQPQHF. The CDR3 DNA follows: TGTGCCACCAGCAGAGATACCAGGGTAGATCAGCCCCAGCATTTT.

The CDR3 DNA is TGTGCCAGCAGTTTCCGACAGGGCGCGCAGTATTTT. The encoded protein is CASSFRQGAQYF. This chain uses TRBV6-2 or TRBV6-3 with TRBJ2-3, with 7 bases fitting TRBD1. The CDR3 extends over 12 amino acids. Germline V gives CDR1 MNHEY, CDR2 SVGEGT. The J segment lost 10 bases and the V segment lost 4 bases, leaving 5 bases of the junction unmatched.

The chain uses TRBV14 and TRBJ2-3, with 8 bases identical to TRBD1. The junction had 4 bases not matched to a gene; V was cut back by 4 bases and J by 4 bases. CDR1 is SGHDN, CDR2 FVKESK, per germline. This CDR3 is built from 14 residues. DNA for the CDR3: TGTGCCAGCAGCCGGCAGGGGGCTTCAGATACGCAGTATTTT. Translation: CASSRQGASDTQYF.

This chain uses TRBV28 with TRBJ2-5; no definite D call. From germline, CDR1 is MDHEN and CDR2 SYDVKM. Trimming took 6 bases from V and 2 from J, leaving 7 bases between them. CDR3 size: 12 residues. CDR3 coding DNA: TGTGCCAGCAGCCCCGGGCAAGAGACCCAGTACTTC. As protein: CASSPGQETQYF.

The CDR3 loop reads CAISTRQISTDTQYF. In DNA, the CDR3 is TGTGCCATTTCGACTCGGCAAATTAGCACAGATACGCAGTATTTT. The chain is built from TRBV10-3 and TRBJ2-3; D call uncertain. V lost 9 bases to trimming and J lost 0 bases, with 16 bases between them. The germline CDR1 and CDR2 sequences are ENHRY and SYGVKD. CDR3 length equals 15 residues.

The chain has TRBV7-2 and TRBJ1-4, with 8 bases matching TRBD1. J lost 2 bases, V lost 5 bases, and 4 bases had no gene match. The germline CDR1 and CDR2 sequences are SGHTA and FQGNSA. The CDR3 covers 15 residues. CDR3 region: CASSPRTGTNEKLFF. The CDR3 DNA is TGTGCCAGCAGCCCTCGGACAGGGACTAATGAAAAACTGTTTTTT.

The V gene is TRBV2, the J gene TRBJ2-5; 11 bases line up with TRBD2. Germline loops: CDR1 SNHLY, CDR2 FYNNEI. CDR3 length: 13 residues. V gave up 7 bases and J gave up 5 bases; unmatched junction bases: 3. CDR3 residues: CASKLAGVETQYF. The CDR3 region has the DNA TGTGCCAGCAAACTAGCGGGGGTGGAGACCCAGTACTTC.

The chain employs TRBV11-2 and TRBJ1-1; 7 positions match TRBD1. The junction had 5 bases not matched to a gene; V was cut back by 4 bases and J by 3 bases. This CDR3 is 14 amino acids long. Per the germline V gene, CDR1 is SGHAT and CDR2 is FQNNGV. CDR3 coding DNA: TGTGCCAGCAGCTCACACAGGGGCTACACTGAAGCTTTCTTT. Translating it yields CASSSHRGYTEAFF.

The CDR3, as DNA: TGTGCCAGCAGCCAAGAAAGGGTGGGACTAGGACAAGATACGCAGTATTTT. Protein product: CASSQERVGLGQDTQYF. The chain is built from TRBV3-1 (or the pseudogene TRBV3-2) and TRBJ2-3; 8 bases align to TRBD2. V lost 0 bases to trimming and J lost 5 bases; unmatched junction nucleotides: 10. Germline V gene data show CDR1 as LGHDT and CDR2 as YNNKEL (reference sequence). The CDR3 is 17 residues long.

This rearrangement joins TRBV6-5 to TRBJ2-5; D unresolved. The CDR3 runs to 14 residues. The germline CDR1 and CDR2 sequences are MNHEY and SVGAGI. V shed 0 bases and J shed 2 bases, with 7 bases lying between them. The CDR3 reads CASSYSRVQETQYF. The CDR3 DNA reads TGTGCCAGCAGTTACTCAAGAGTTCAAGAGACCCAGTACTTC.

The chain combines TRBV5-1 with TRBJ2-3; a weak D match, TRBD2 (6 bases). There are 15 residues in the CDR3. V lost 5 bases to trimming and J lost 6 bases, with 19 bases between them. In germline, CDR1 is SGHRS, CDR2 YFSETQ. CDR3 residues: CASRSMGSGGDTQYF. The CDR3 nucleotides read TGCGCCAGCAGGAGTATGGGGTCCGGGGGTGATACGCAGTATTTT.

V and J are TRBV5-4 and TRBJ1-4; unclear D gene. Germline V lookup: CDR1 SGHNT, CDR2 YYREEE (reference sequence). The CDR3 runs 13 residues. V shed 1 base and J shed 5 bases, with 6 bases lying between them. CDR3 bases: TGTGCCAGCAGCTTGTCCGTGAATGAAAAACTGTTTTTT. It translates to CASSLSVNEKLFF.

V usage is TRBV7-2 and J usage is TRBJ2-7; 7 positions match TRBD1. Germline V gene sequence: CDR1 SGHTA, CDR2 FQGNSA. The CDR3 runs to 14 residues. The J segment lost 6 bases and the V segment lost 3 bases, leaving 8 bases of the junction unmatched. CDR3 sequence: CASSFSPGGIEQYF. CDR3 coding DNA: TGTGCCAGCAGCTTTAGTCCAGGGGGTATCGAGCAGTACTTC.

This rearrangement joins TRBV7-2 to TRBJ1-2; 8 bases fit TRBD1. This CDR3 has 13 amino acids. Per the germline V gene, CDR1 is SGHTA and CDR2 is FQGNSA. The V gene end was trimmed by 3 bases and the J gene end by 6 bases; junction bases not matched to a gene: 3. The chain's CDR3 is CASSFTGGNGYTF. In nucleotides, the CDR3 is TGTGCCAGCAGCTTTACAGGGGGGAATGGCTACACCTTC.

The V gene is TRBV10-3, the J gene TRBJ2-7; weak D call: TRBD2 (5 bases). Trimming pared 4 bases from V and 5 bases from J, leaving 21 bases between. Germline V gene sequence: CDR1 ENHRY, CDR2 SYGVKD. The CDR3 is made up of 16 amino acids. The CDR3, as DNA: TGTGCCATCAGTGGTCTAGGGCCGGGGAACCGGAACGAGCAGTACTTC. Its protein product is CAISGLGPGNRNEQYF.

V gene TRBV4-3 combines with J gene TRBJ2-1; no reliable D call. CDR1 is LGHNA, CDR2 YSLEER, per germline. V lost 0 bases to trimming and J lost 4 bases, with 4 bases between them. CDR3 length: 13 residues. The CDR3 DNA is TGCGCCAGCAGCCAAGAAGCTTACAATGAGCAGTTCTTC. It codes for CASSQEAYNEQFF.